This entry lists 22 T cell receptor beta chains sequenced from one sample in a study of shared clonotypes between healthy human individuals. Naive CD8 cells comprised CD45RO-negative, CCR7-positively selected cells, excluding terminally differentiated effector memory CD45RA+ cells. Profiled with immunoSEQ multiplex PCR; TCRdb holds only in-frame clones, not every one. The sample includes around 1.9 million clones, roughly 93% of them seen just once. The specimen sequenced was naive CD8+ T cells from PBMCs. The receptors were gathered from a man between 18 and 29 years old in good health. Some clones in this sample may be carry-over from other donors' samples.

The gene calls are TRBV7-9 and TRBJ2-3; D might be TRBD1 (5 bases). There are 15 residues in the CDR3. Trimming cost V 2 bases and J 0 bases, with 9 bases left between them. The germline V gene has CDR1 SEHNR and CDR2 FQNEAQ (reference sequence). CDR3 nucleotides: TGTGCCAGCAGCTTAATACAGGTCAGCACAGATACGCAGTATTTT. It yields the protein CASSLIQVSTDTQYF.

J is TRBJ2-2 and V is TRBV4-1; 9 bases align to TRBD1. The trim removed 3 bases at V and 8 bases at J, leaving 7 bases unmatched. CDR1 and CDR2 from the germline V gene are MGHRA and YSYEKL. This CDR3 is 15 amino acids long. The CDR3 DNA reads TGCGCCAGCAGCCAGGCCGGGACAGGGATAGGGGAGCTGTTTTTT. Its protein product is CASSQAGTGIGELFF.

This clone was recorded only once. This chain joins TRBV7-6 and TRBJ2-2; the match to TRBD2 covers 8 bases. CDR1 and CDR2 (germline): SGHVS, FNYEAQ. With 1 base clipped from V and 0 bases from J, the junction kept 4 bases outside the gene matches. This CDR3 has 17 amino acids. As DNA, the CDR3 is TGTGCCAGCAGCTTAGAACTAGCGGCTTCGAACACCGGGGAGCTGTTTTTT. As protein: CASSLELAASNTGELFF.

This sequence joins TRBV9 and TRBJ2-1; no clear D. V lost 3 bases, J lost 3 bases, and 4 bases lay in between. CDR3 size: 12 residues. The germline CDR1 and CDR2 sequences are SGDLS and YYNGEE. CDR3 loop: CASSGFYNEQFF. As DNA, the CDR3 is TGTGCCAGCAGCGGTTTCTACAATGAGCAGTTCTTC.

This chain uses TRBV30 with TRBJ2-5, with D unresolved. Germline V CDR1 and CDR2: GTSNPN, SVGIG (reference sequence). This CDR3 has 12 amino acids. Trimming took 5 bases from V and 4 from J, leaving 11 bases between them. The CDR3 bases are TGTGCCTGGCACGACTTTTCAGAGACCCAGTACTTC. Its translation is CAWHDFSETQYF.

CDR3 nucleotides: TGTGCCAGCAGCTTGCGCTCTAGCGGGATAATCAATGAGCAGTTCTTC. Translating gives CASSLRSSGIINEQFF. This chain connects TRBV7-2 to TRBJ2-1; 9 bases are a match to TRBD2. CDR1 is SGHTA, CDR2 FQGNSA, per germline. J was trimmed by 6 bases and V by 3 bases; bases with no gene match: 9. The CDR3 spans 16 residues.

This rearrangement joins TRBV11-1 to TRBJ2-2, with 8 bases identical to TRBD1. V dropped 4 bases and J dropped 7; count of bases not matched to a gene: 8. Germline lookup yields CDR1 SGHAT and CDR2 FQDESV (reference sequence). This CDR3 is built from 15 residues. Written as DNA, the CDR3 is TGTGCCAGCAGCTCCCGGGACAGGATAGACGGGGAGCTGTTTTTT. The encoded protein is CASSSRDRIDGELFF.

The CDR3 nucleotides read TGTGCCAGTAGTACCCTTTGGGACACGGGCAATGAGCAGTTCTTC. Protein product: CASSTLWDTGNEQFF. The chain uses TRBV19 and TRBJ2-1, with TRBD1 as a possible D gene (6 bases). The V end was cut by 4 bases, the J end by 6 bases, with 16 bases between. The CDR3 runs 15 residues. Germline CDR1 and CDR2: LNHDA and SQIVND (reference sequence).

This clone was counted at least ten times. The chain couples TRBV6-1 to TRBJ1-5; D is unresolved. CDR3 length: 15 amino acids. V lost 6 bases, J lost 5 bases, and 17 bases lay in between. Germline loops: CDR1 MNHNS, CDR2 SASEGT. The CDR3 region is CASRRTVSGDQPQHF. The CDR3 DNA follows: TGTGCCAGCAGGAGGACCGTCTCCGGGGATCAGCCCCAGCATTTT.

This chain connects TRBV28 to TRBJ1-5; D not resolved. The CDR3 is made up of 14 amino acids. Between the trimmed V and J ends, which lost 3 bases and 6 bases, there was a span of 12 bases. Looked up from germline, CDR1 is MDHEN and CDR2 is SYDVKM. The CDR3 bases are TGTGCCAGCAGTTTGGGTATAGGGTCTCAGCCCCAGCATTTT. Its protein is CASSLGIGSQPQHF.

The chain joins TRBV4-2 to TRBJ2-1; TRBD2 aligns across 7 bases. V shed 0 bases and J 7 bases; nucleotides not matched to a gene: 9. Looked up from germline, CDR1 is LGHNA and CDR2 is YNFKEQ. The CDR3 has 16 amino acids. The CDR3 sequence is CASSQEWGEGINEQFF. CDR3 bases: TGTGCCAGCAGCCAAGAATGGGGGGAGGGTATAAATGAGCAGTTCTTC.

The rearrangement joins TRBV6-6 to TRBJ1-2; 7 nucleotides agree with TRBD1. The CDR3 consists of 16 residues. The J segment lost 5 bases and the V segment lost 0 bases, leaving 9 bases of the junction unmatched. The germline V gene has CDR1 MNHNY and CDR2 SVGAGI (reference sequence). The CDR3 region has the DNA TGTGCCAGCAGTTACTCGACAGGGCCTTCGGGGTATGGCTACACCTTC. Protein sequence: CASSYSTGPSGYGYTF.

The chain couples TRBV5-1 to TRBJ2-1; 9 bases map to TRBD2. The junction had 17 bases not matched to a gene; V was cut back by 4 bases and J by 3 bases. Germline CDR1 SGHRS, CDR2 YFSETQ. CDR3 length equals 19 residues. The chain's CDR3 is CASSKPDRPLAGDYNEQFF. Here the CDR3 DNA reads TGCGCCAGCAGCAAGCCAGACAGGCCTTTAGCGGGAGACTACAATGAGCAGTTCTTC.

This clone showed up just once. The rearrangement joins TRBV5-1 to TRBJ2-7; D remains ambiguous. V was clipped by 1 base and J by 5 bases, with 19 bases between them. The germline gives CDR1 SGHRS, CDR2 YFSETQ. This CDR3 region has 16 residues. The CDR3 is CASSLLTGAVSNEQYF. The CDR3 bases are TGCGCCAGCAGCTTGCTTACGGGTGCTGTAAGCAACGAGCAGTACTTC.

The chain joins TRBV30 to TRBJ2-3; D is unclear. The CDR3 runs 13 residues. CDR1 is GTSNPN and CDR2 is SVGIG in the germline V gene (reference sequence). V dropped 1 base and J dropped 6 bases, with 11 bases sitting between them. This CDR3 is CAWSALRTDTQYF. CDR3 DNA: TGTGCCTGGAGTGCCCTTAGAACGGATACGCAGTATTTT.

This chain links TRBV4-1 with TRBJ1-5; D is perhaps TRBD1 (5 bases). The germline gives CDR1 MGHRA, CDR2 YSYEKL. This CDR3 region has 16 residues. The ends were cut back, 2 bases at V and 0 bases at J, with 11 bases in the middle. The CDR3 region is CASSQTRQPSNQPQHF. As DNA, the CDR3 is TGCGCCAGCAGCCAAACCCGACAGCCTAGCAATCAGCCCCAGCATTTT.

The chain employs TRBV7-9 and TRBJ2-1; weak D call: TRBD1 (5 bases). Deletions cut 3 bases from V and 6 bases from J, with 15 bases between. This CDR3 has 15 amino acids. Germline CDR1 is SEHNR and CDR2 is FQNEAQ (reference sequence). The CDR3: CASSFPQGHSNEQFF. DNA for the CDR3: TGTGCCAGCAGCTTCCCACAAGGACATTCCAATGAGCAGTTCTTC.

This clone was seen a handful of times. Other DNA sequences from this sample encode an identical CDR3 as well. This sequence joins TRBV5-1 and TRBJ1-2, with unresolved D. The CDR3 spans 11 residues. Germline CDR1 and CDR2: SGHRS and YFSETQ. Trimming left V 3 bases short and J 3 bases short, with 3 bases between. The CDR3 region has the DNA TGCGCCAGCAGCTCGGACTATGGCTACACCTTC. This sequence encodes CASSSDYGYTF.

This clone was detected a few times. This chain joins TRBV28 and TRBJ1-5; weak D call: TRBD1 (6 bases). CDR1 is MDHEN and CDR2 is SYDVKM in the germline V gene. V lost 6 bases and J 2 bases, leaving 14 bases between the germline ends. This CDR3 is 15 amino acids long. The CDR3 DNA reads TGTGCCAGCAGAATACAGGGTACCCGCAATCAGCCCCAGCATTTT. Its translation: CASRIQGTRNQPQHF. Variable domain in full (rest from reference TRBV28 and TRBJ1-5): DVKVTQSSRYLVKRTGEKVFLECVQDMDHENMFWYRQDPGLGLRLIYFSYDVKMKEKGDIPEGYSVSREKKERFSLILESASTNQTSMYLCASRIQGTRNQPQHFGDGTRLSIL.

V is TRBV11-2 and J is TRBJ2-3; 9 positions agree with TRBD1. This CDR3 has 15 residues. Trimming took 1 base from V and 8 from J; bases not matched to a gene: 7. In germline, CDR1 is SGHAT, CDR2 FQNNGV. The CDR3: CASSLGDRDAGTQYF. CDR3 in DNA: TGTGCCAGCAGCTTAGGGGACAGGGACGCAGGTACGCAGTATTTT.

The CDR3 sequence is CASSPPPSAVRETQYF. The CDR3 coding sequence is TGTGCCAGCAGTCCCCCCCCCTCAGCCGTCCGGGAGACCCAGTACTTC. The rearrangement uses TRBV28 and TRBJ2-5; no definite D call. Trimming stripped 5 bases from V and 5 bases from J, with 21 bases between. The germline gives CDR1 MDHEN, CDR2 SYDVKM. The CDR3 length is 16 residues.

Concerning this clone itself: This specimen includes other DNA sequences encoding the same CDR3. The rearrangement links TRBV9 to TRBJ1-2; a possible D gene is TRBD1 (5 bases). Germline loops: CDR1 SGDLS, CDR2 YYNGEE. The CDR3 runs 15 residues. Trimming took 0 bases from V and 0 from J, leaving 9 bases between them. Here the CDR3 DNA reads TGTGCCAGCAGCGTAGGGCAGGGTTCTAACTATGGCTACACCTTC. Protein: CASSVGQGSNYGYTF.